This is a list of T cell receptor beta chains from one sample in a study of cytomegalovirus exposure and HLA in healthy donors. Sequencing was performed with immunoSEQ multiplex PCR; in TCRdb, only in-frame clones are kept and a portion is missing. The sample yields 150,000 to 160,000 clones, over 65% seen once. Sequencing was performed on PBMCs. The receptors shown here come from a woman between 35 and 50 years old in good health and CMV-seronegative. Both conserved end residues are part of each CDR3. The order of the fields is clone size, J gene, D gene, V gene, CDR3 protein, CDR3 DNA. The D gene is left open where the match is weak. Where a row states a size, it is once, few, many or the class of an expanded clone; other rows omit it.

clone_size: .; j_call: TRBJ2-3; d_call: TRBD1; v_call: TRBV11-1; cdr3_aa: CASSFQAAGGGSTDTQYF; cdr3_nt: TGTGCCAGCAGCTTTCAGGCGGCAGGGGGTGGAAGCACAGATACGCAGTATTTT
clone_size: once; j_call: TRBJ2-3; d_call: TRBD2; v_call: TRBV4-2; cdr3_aa: CASSPYMFAGDGDTQYF; cdr3_nt: TGTGCCAGCAGCCCCTATATGTTTGCGGGGGACGGAGATACGCAGTATTTT
clone_size: few; j_call: TRBJ1-5; d_call: .; v_call: TRBV5-6; cdr3_aa: CASSWGTGSNQPQHF; cdr3_nt: TGTGCCAGCAGCTGGGGGACTGGGAGCAATCAGCCCCAGCATTTT
clone_size: .; j_call: TRBJ1-1; d_call: .; v_call: TRBV5-1; cdr3_aa: CASSLARDRGSTEAFF; cdr3_nt: TGCGCCAGCAGCTTGGCCAGGGATAGGGGTTCCACTGAAGCTTTCTTT
clone_size: .; j_call: TRBJ2-3; d_call: TRBD2; v_call: TRBV10-2; cdr3_aa: CASSEAQRGSSDTQYF; cdr3_nt: TGCGCCAGCAGTGAAGCCCAGCGGGGCTCATCAGATACGCAGTATTTT
clone_size: .; j_call: TRBJ1-6; d_call: TRBD1; v_call: TRBV6-1; cdr3_aa: CASSEDRAAYSPLHF; cdr3_nt: TGTGCCAGCAGTGAGGACAGGGCCGCATATTCACCCCTCCACTTT
clone_size: .; j_call: TRBJ2-5; d_call: .; v_call: TRBV5-1; cdr3_aa: CASSLGASGQETQYF; cdr3_nt: TGCGCCAGCAGCTTGGGTGCCAGCGGGCAAGAGACCCAGTACTTC
clone_size: .; j_call: TRBJ1-3; d_call: .; v_call: TRBV5-1; cdr3_aa: CASSIQGGSGNTIYF; cdr3_nt: TGCGCCAGCAGCATACAGGGTGGCTCTGGAAACACCATATATTTT
clone_size: .; j_call: TRBJ2-5; d_call: TRBD1; v_call: TRBV7-2; cdr3_aa: CASSRGQGVQETQYF; cdr3_nt: TGTGCCAGCAGCCGAGGACAGGGGGTTCAAGAGACCCAGTACTTC
clone_size: .; j_call: TRBJ1-3; d_call: .; v_call: TRBV11-2; cdr3_aa: CASSPGQSSGNTIYF; cdr3_nt: TGTGCCAGCAGCCCCGGACAGAGCTCTGGAAACACCATATATTTT
clone_size: .; j_call: TRBJ1-1; d_call: .; v_call: TRBV6-5; cdr3_aa: CASTFTGNTEAFF; cdr3_nt: TGTGCCAGCACCTTTACTGGGAACACTGAAGCTTTCTTT
clone_size: .; j_call: TRBJ1-1; d_call: .; v_call: TRBV27; cdr3_aa: CASSFRGGTEAFF; cdr3_nt: TGTGCCAGCAGTTTTAGGGGGGGCACTGAAGCTTTCTTT
clone_size: .; j_call: TRBJ1-6; d_call: .; v_call: TRBV10-3; cdr3_aa: CATRNGLNNSPLHF; cdr3_nt: TGTGCCACCCGAAATGGGCTGAATAATTCACCCCTCCACTTT
clone_size: .; j_call: TRBJ2-5; d_call: .; v_call: TRBV1; cdr3_aa: CTSSQSFGQETQYF; cdr3_nt: TGCACCAGCAGCCAGAGTTTCGGCCAAGAGACCCAGTACTTC
clone_size: .; j_call: TRBJ1-3; d_call: TRBD1; v_call: TRBV4-1; cdr3_aa: CASSQDDRGRSGNTIYF; cdr3_nt: TGCGCCAGCAGCCAGGATGACAGGGGCCGATCTGGAAACACCATATATTTT
clone_size: .; j_call: TRBJ2-1; d_call: .; v_call: TRBV7-9; cdr3_aa: CASSHNEQFF; cdr3_nt: TGTGCCAGTTCTCACAATGAGCAGTTCTTC
clone_size: .; j_call: TRBJ2-7; d_call: .; v_call: TRBV10-3; cdr3_aa: CAISEEDTYEQYF; cdr3_nt: TGTGCCATCAGTGAGGAGGATACCTACGAGCAGTACTTC
clone_size: once; j_call: TRBJ1-5; d_call: .; v_call: TRBV15; cdr3_aa: CATSQGWGQPQHF; cdr3_nt: TGTGCCACCTCACAGGGCTGGGGGCAGCCCCAGCATTTT
clone_size: .; j_call: TRBJ2-7; d_call: .; v_call: TRBV5-1; cdr3_aa: CASSPPPAAGQAYEQYF; cdr3_nt: TGCGCCAGCAGCCCGCCCCCCGCGGCAGGGCAGGCCTACGAGCAGTACTTC
clone_size: .; j_call: TRBJ2-2; d_call: .; v_call: TRBV6-5; cdr3_aa: CASSYRRAIGELFF; cdr3_nt: TGTGCCAGCAGTTACCGCAGGGCAATCGGGGAGCTGTTTTTT
clone_size: .; j_call: TRBJ2-1; d_call: .; v_call: TRBV7-9; cdr3_aa: CASSMGGAYNEQFF; cdr3_nt: TGTGCCAGCAGCATGGGCGGGGCTTACAATGAGCAGTTCTTC
clone_size: .; j_call: TRBJ2-1; d_call: .; v_call: TRBV7-2; cdr3_aa: CASSLQLRLGANEQFF; cdr3_nt: TGTGCCAGCAGCTTACAACTGCGGTTAGGGGCCAATGAGCAGTTCTTC
clone_size: .; j_call: TRBJ1-2; d_call: .; v_call: TRBV5-1; cdr3_aa: CASSFGSGYTF; cdr3_nt: TGCGCCAGCAGCTTCGGGAGTGGCTACACCTTC
clone_size: .; j_call: TRBJ1-2; d_call: TRBD1; v_call: TRBV10-3; cdr3_aa: CAISGDRVYGYTF; cdr3_nt: TGTGCGATCAGCGGGGACAGGGTCTATGGCTACACCTTC
clone_size: .; j_call: TRBJ1-2; d_call: TRBD1; v_call: TRBV19; cdr3_aa: CASSIGTGGEGYTF; cdr3_nt: TGTGCCAGTAGTATTGGCACAGGGGGCGAAGGCTACACCTTC
clone_size: .; j_call: TRBJ2-7; d_call: TRBD1; v_call: TRBV6-1; cdr3_aa: CASRGQGKDYEQYF; cdr3_nt: TGTGCCAGCAGAGGACAGGGCAAGGACTACGAGCAGTACTTC